The present T cell receptor beta chain was sequenced within a study of tumor and adjacent non-tumor tissue in lung cancer. Across the study: The cohort had about a dozen adenocarcinoma, 2 squamous cell and 1 small cell patients.

Worth noting for this clonotype: What it binds is not known.

The library came from three nested PCR rounds adapted from ARM-PCR protocols. TCRdb independently ran MiXCR on the multiplex PCR reads; one entry per CDR3 protein. The table lists around 82,000 distinct CDR3 sequences, roughly 80% of them singletons. Germline V CDR1 and CDR2: SGHRS, YFSETQ. V dropped 6 bases and J dropped 0 bases, with 9 bases sitting between them. This CDR3 comprises 14 residues. The study's findings and limits: Tumor tissue had significantly higher TCR diversity than normal lung.

This sample's RNA came from whole unsorted tissue. More than 3 cm separated this lung sample from the edge of the tumor. Donors were chemotherapy-naive, newly diagnosed lung cancer surgical patients in China, August–late 2014. The sequenced material came from distant non-tumor lung tissue. The receptor comes from a man aged 55 to 70 with non-small cell lung cancer. The chain joins TRBV5-1 to TRBJ2-2, with unresolved D. The CDR3 sequence is CASIGPSNTGELFF. For the CDR3, the DNA is TGCGCCAGCATTGGGCCCTCGAACACCGGGGAGCTGTTTTTT.